This note documents a single T cell receptor (beta chain) sequence. Its matching antigen is unknown. The entry originates in a study of T-cell memory formation after mild COVID-19. Germline CDR1 reads SEHNR; CDR2 reads FQNEAQ (reference sequence). The CDR3 runs to 13 residues. V was cut by 6 bases and J by 4 bases, with 10 bases left in between. 5'RACE primed from the constant segment yielded TCR alpha and TCR beta cDNA libraries bearing sample barcodes and UMIs. MiXCR, applied by TCRdb to the 5' RACE reads, yields one record per CDR3 protein. The table lists 450,000 to 650,000 distinct CDR3 sequences, approximately 18% of them singletons. Study-level points and caveats: Cross-reactive memory apparently joined, as some responding clones appeared in pre-infection memory. Contracting clones from day 15 to 85 had balanced CD4/CD8; later expanders favoured CD4+.

This sequence was found in an adult woman who had mild COVID-19 (a few samples of this study predate the infection). Cell type and time point are not known. V and J are TRBV7-9 and TRBJ1-5; no reliable D call. Sequencing was performed on PBMCs or a T cell subset sorted from them (not recorded which). CDR3 protein: CASRRAENQPQHF. CDR3 nucleotide sequence: TGTGCCAGCAGGCGGGCAGAGAATCAGCCCCAGCATTTT. Full variable domain (outside the CDR3, taken from reference TRBV7-9 and TRBJ1-5): DTGVSQNPRHKITKRGQNVTFRCDPISEHNRLYWYRQTLGQGPEFLTYFQNEAQLEKSRLLSDRFSAERPKGSFSTLEIQRTEQGDSAMYLCASRRAENQPQHFGDGTRLSIL.